This is a list of T cell receptor beta chains from one sample in a study of blood T cell repertoires in COVID-19. Clones were read by immunoSEQ multiplex PCR, and TCRdb kept only the in-frame ones, dropping some. The table has hundreds of thousands of clones, around nine tenths seen once. The sample consisted of peripheral blood. The receptors derive from a woman in her sixties or seventies with COVID-19, enrolled during active disease. The CDR3 runs from the conserved cysteine through the conserved F or W. The D gene is left open where the match is weak. Size is stated for part of the rows, as once, few or many counts, or as a class when the clone is expanded.

>TRBJ1-1|once|TRBV19|TRBD1
TGTGCCAGTAGCCAGACAGGGGTTGCTTTCTTT
CASSQTGVAFF
>TRBJ2-7|NA|TRBV7-9|TRBD1
TGTGCCAGCAGCTCAGGACAGGGGCCGGCCTACGAGCAGTACTTC
CASSSGQGPAYEQYF
>TRBJ2-5|NA|TRBV4-1|TRBD1
TGCGCCAGCAGCCTCCGGGACAGGGGGCTTCAAGAGACCCAGTACTTC
CASSLRDRGLQETQYF
>TRBJ2-7|NA|TRBV30|TRBD1
TGTGCCTGGAGTGTCCAGGGGGTGTACGAGCAGTACTTC
CAWSVQGVYEQYF
>TRBJ1-2|NA|TRBV2|NA
TGTGCCAGCAGTGTGAGCTATGGCTACACCTTC
CASSVSYGYTF
>TRBJ1-2|few|TRBV18|TRBD1
TGTGCCAGCTCACATGGACAGGGGACTAACTATGGCTACACCTTC
CASSHGQGTNYGYTF
>TRBJ1-2|NA|TRBV7-9|NA
TGTGCCAGCAGTTTAGAGGGGGTTGGCTACACCTTC
CASSLEGVGYTF
>TRBJ2-7|NA|TRBV18|TRBD1
TGTGCCAGCTCACCAATGCAGGGGGCTACCTACGAGCAGTACTTC
CASSPMQGATYEQYF
>TRBJ1-3|few|TRBV28|NA
TGTGCCAGCAGTTCCCCTCGGGAGGGTGGAAACACCATATATTTT
CASSSPREGGNTIYF
>TRBJ1-1|NA|TRBV12-5|TRBD1
TGTGCTAGTGGATACGGACAGGTTGAAGCTTTCTTT
CASGYGQVEAFF
>TRBJ1-2|NA|TRBV30|TRBD1
TGTGCCTGGGCAGAGGACAGGGGCTATGGCTACACCTTC
CAWAEDRGYGYTF
>TRBJ1-5|NA|TRBV5-8|NA
TGTGCCAGCAGCTTGGGGTTCGGGCAGGGAATCGGGCAGCCCCAGCATTTT
CASSLGFGQGIGQPQHF
>TRBJ2-5|NA|TRBV10-3|TRBD2
TGTGCCATCAGTGAAGGACTAGCGGGGGAAGAGACCCAGTACTTC
CAISEGLAGEETQYF
>TRBJ1-6|NA|TRBV28|TRBD1
TGTGCCAGCACCCCAGGGGGTGGTTCACCCCTCCACTTT
CASTPGGGSPLHF
>TRBJ2-3|once|TRBV19|NA
TGTGCCAGTAGTATTGTAAGCCAGCGGGGCACAGATACGCAGTATTTT
CASSIVSQRGTDTQYF
>TRBJ1-5|NA|TRBV29-1|TRBD1
TGCAGCGTCGGTGGACAGGGGGGTAATCAGCCCCAGCATTTT
CSVGGQGGNQPQHF
>TRBJ2-7|NA|TRBV19|TRBD2
TGTGCCAGTAGAGCAAAGGGACTAGTGACTTCCCCGCAGTACTTC
CASRAKGLVTSPQYF
>TRBJ2-5|NA|TRBV5-6|TRBD2
TGTGCCAGCAGCGTAGGGAAACTAGCGGGGGAAGAGACCCAGTACTTC
CASSVGKLAGEETQYF
>TRBJ2-5|NA|TRBV30|NA
TGTGCCTGGAGGGCCCTCCAAGAGACCCAGTACTTC
CAWRALQETQYF
>TRBJ2-2|NA|TRBV5-4|NA
TGTGCCAGCAGCTTTACAGGGTTCATGAACACCGGGGAGCTGTTTTTT
CASSFTGFMNTGELFF
>TRBJ1-1|once|TRBV5-8|NA
TGTGCCAGCAGCCCCCGGAGGAACACTGAAGCTTTCTTT
CASSPRRNTEAFF
>TRBJ2-1|NA|TRBV25-1|NA
TGTGCCAGCAGTGAGCCTCTGGCAGGGCATGAGCAGTTCTTC
CASSEPLAGHEQFF
>TRBJ2-3|NA|TRBV4-2|NA
TGTGCCAGCAGCCACGCCCTAGGAGGGGGCACCGATACGCAGTATTTT
CASSHALGGGTDTQYF
>TRBJ1-1|NA|TRBV29-1|TRBD1
TGCAGCGTTCCTGGACAGGGCGGAATGAACACTGAAGCTTTCTTT
CSVPGQGGMNTEAFF